The 4 T cell receptor beta chains below come from one sample, sequenced in a study of monozygotic twins with cystic fibrosis. Some clones are missing from TCRdb's copy, which holds only in-frame ones; the method was immunoSEQ multiplex PCR. The table lists about 20,000 clones, roughly 89% of them singletons. Sequencing was carried out using blood. The receptors originated from a girl aged 2-9 years with cystic fibrosis.

The rearrangement uses TRBV30 and TRBJ2-3; 7 bases are shared with TRBD1. J was trimmed by 1 base and V by 3 bases; bases with no gene match: 4. In germline, CDR1 is GTSNPN, CDR2 SVGIG (reference sequence). This CDR3 contains 14 residues. This CDR3 is CAWRGGEGTDTQYF. The CDR3 DNA reads as TGTGCCTGGAGAGGGGGCGAGGGCACAGATACGCAGTATTTT.

The chain carries TRBV4-1 and TRBJ1-2; no reliable D call. The CDR3 sequence is 17 residues long. Trimming pared 4 bases from V and 3 bases from J, leaving 21 bases between. Germline loops: CDR1 MGHRA, CDR2 YSYEKL. CDR3 residues: CASSPTAITLPHYGYTF. CDR3 DNA: TGCGCCAGCAGCCCCACAGCGATTACACTGCCCCACTATGGCTACACCTTC.

The chain recombines TRBV7-8 with TRBJ2-6, with D unclear. The CDR3 runs to 15 residues. Looked up from germline, CDR1 is SGHVS and CDR2 is FQNEAQ. Trimming pared 6 bases from V and 1 base from J, leaving 10 bases between. This chain's CDR3 is CASSFDRSGANVLTF. The CDR3 DNA follows: TGTGCCAGCAGTTTTGACCGGTCTGGGGCCAACGTCCTGACTTTC.

The chain combines TRBV19 with TRBJ1-5; 8 positions agree with TRBD1. This CDR3 contains 14 residues. Germline assignment: CDR1 LNHDA and CDR2 SQIVND (reference sequence). After removal of 10 bases from V and 5 bases from J, the junction contained 10 bases not matched to a gene. DNA of the CDR3: TGTGCCACTAAACGGACAGGGAGGGATCAGCCCCAGCATTTT. Encoded protein: CATKRTGRDQPQHF.